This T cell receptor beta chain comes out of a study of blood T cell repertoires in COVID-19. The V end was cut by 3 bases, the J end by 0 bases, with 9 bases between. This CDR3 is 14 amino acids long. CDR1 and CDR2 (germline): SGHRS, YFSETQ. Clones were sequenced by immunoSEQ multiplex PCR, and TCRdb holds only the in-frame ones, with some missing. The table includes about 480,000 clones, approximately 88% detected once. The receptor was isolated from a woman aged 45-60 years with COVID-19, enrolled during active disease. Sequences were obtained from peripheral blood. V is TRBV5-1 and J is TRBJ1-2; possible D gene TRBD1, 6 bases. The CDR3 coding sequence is TGCGCCAGCAGCTCCGAGGGGGCTAACTATGGCTACACCTTC. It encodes CASSSEGANYGYTF.